Listed below are T cell receptor beta chains from one sample, sequenced in a study of Graves' ophthalmopathy and Graves' hyperthyroidism. TCRdb recomputed calls from the multiplex PCR reads with MiXCR, one row per CDR3 protein. In the table there are around 1,000,000 distinct CDR3 sequences, approximately 35% of which are singletons. What was sequenced was peripheral blood or thyroid tissue (not recorded which). These receptors originate from an adult man with Graves' hyperthyroidism. Both conserved end residues are part of each CDR3. The order of the fields is clone size, V gene, D gene, J gene, CDR3 protein, CDR3 DNA. A D gene is named only where the DNA matches it firmly. Only some rows state a clone size, as once, few, many or a class for expanded clones.

few	TRBV12-3/TRBV12-4	.	TRBJ2-7	CASTSTGTYEQYF	TGTGCCAGCACCTCGACGGGAACCTACGAGCAGTACTTC
.	TRBV12-3/TRBV12-4	TRBD2	TRBJ2-5	CAISSRRGAQETQYF	TGTGCCATCAGTTCGCGGCGGGGGGCACAAGAGACCCAGTACTTC
few	TRBV5-1	.	TRBJ1-1	CASSLAQGYRAFF	TGCGCCAGCAGCTTGGCGCAGGGTTATCGGGCTTTCTTT
.	TRBV25-1	.	TRBJ2-5	CASSGWAPGMYQETQYF	TGTGCCAGCAGTGGCTGGGCTCCAGGGATGTACCAAGAGACCCAGTACTTC
few	TRBV7-8	.	TRBJ1-5	CASSDAGSQHF	TGTGCCAGCAGTGACGCGGGATCCCAGCATTTT
.	TRBV2	.	TRBJ2-2	CASSVRQRNTGELFF	TGTGCCAGCAGTGTTCGACAGCGGAACACCGGGGAGCTGTTTTTT
many	TRBV9	.	TRBJ1-5	CASSPFGGQPQHF	TGTGCCAGCAGCCCCTTTGGAGGGCAGCCCCAGCATTTT
many	TRBV7-9	.	TRBJ2-7	CASSETGTRGEQYF	TGTGCCAGCAGCGAAACCGGGACCCGCGGCGAGCAGTACTTC
few	TRBV20-1	TRBD1	TRBJ2-2	CSARKPLPGTGQNTGELFF	TGCAGTGCTAGGAAACCCCTTCCCGGGACAGGGCAGAACACCGGGGAGCTGTTTTTT
many	TRBV20-1	.	TRBJ2-7	CSASSNRAALSYEQYF	TGCAGTGCTAGTAGCAATCGAGCGGCCCTCTCCTACGAGCAGTACTTC
.	TRBV12-3/TRBV12-4	TRBD1	TRBJ2-5	CASRDGGQGAQETQYF	TGTGCCAGCAGGGACGGGGGACAGGGAGCCCAAGAGACCCAGTACTTC
few	TRBV7-2	.	TRBJ2-5	CASRIPSPAGTQYF	TGTGCCAGCAGAATTCCCTCCCCCGCGGGGACCCAGTACTTC
.	TRBV20-1	TRBD2	TRBJ2-5	CSASGPLAGASKETQYF	TGCAGTGCTAGCGGCCCGCTAGCGGGGGCATCCAAAGAGACCCAGTACTTC
many	TRBV24-1	TRBD1	TRBJ1-5	CATSEPGTGPNQPQHF	TGTGCCACCAGTGAGCCCGGGACAGGTCCCAATCAGCCCCAGCATTTT
many	TRBV2	.	TRBJ2-7	CASSGDFYEQYF	TGTGCCAGCAGTGGGGACTTCTACGAGCAGTACTTC
.	TRBV18	.	TRBJ1-5	CASSPQNSNQPQHF	TGTGCCAGCTCACCACAGAACAGCAATCAGCCCCAGCATTTT
.	TRBV5-1	.	TRBJ2-2	CASSPGHWNTGELFF	TGCGCCAGCAGCCCGGGACATTGGAACACCGGGGAGCTGTTTTTT
many	TRBV12-3/TRBV12-4	.	TRBJ1-2	CASSMDGGYTF	TGTGCCAGCAGCATGGACGGAGGCTACACCTTC
.	TRBV7-9	.	TRBJ2-7	CASSQEPFSYEQYF	TGTGCCAGCAGCCAAGAACCTTTCTCCTACGAGCAGTACTTC
many	TRBV19	TRBD1	TRBJ1-2	CASSITGAGGYTF	TGTGCCAGTAGTATCACAGGGGCTGGCGGCTACACCTTC
few	TRBV7-8	TRBD1	TRBJ1-5	CASSWGTGGGGNQPQHF	TGTGCCAGCAGCTGGGGGACAGGGGGCGGTGGTAATCAGCCCCAGCATTTT
many	TRBV5-1	TRBD1	TRBJ1-2	CASNSRQGDGYTF	TGCGCCAGCAACAGCCGACAGGGCGATGGCTACACCTTC
.	TRBV7-2	.	TRBJ1-5	CASSLEIIYSNQPQHF	TGTGCCAGCAGCTTAGAAATTATTTATAGCAATCAGCCCCAGCATTTT
many	TRBV7-9	.	TRBJ1-5	CASSLARGFVGDQPQHF	TGTGCCAGCAGCTTAGCGCGCGGTTTTGTCGGGGATCAGCCCCAGCATTTT
many	TRBV10-3	.	TRBJ1-6	CAISEEVGNSPLHF	TGTGCCATCAGTGAAGAAGTGGGAAATTCACCCCTCCACTTT
.	TRBV29-1	.	TRBJ2-7	CSRTSDTSYEQYF	TGCAGCCGAACCTCAGATACGTCCTACGAGCAGTACTTC
many	TRBV7-9	TRBD2	TRBJ2-7	CASSKRLANEQYF	TGTGCCAGCAGCAAACGACTAGCTAACGAGCAGTACTTC
.	TRBV7-9	.	TRBJ2-6	CASIQGAVPGANVLTF	TGTGCCAGCATCCAGGGTGCGGTCCCTGGGGCCAACGTCCTGACTTTC
.	TRBV29-1	.	TRBJ2-5	CSVASGSGRETQYF	TGCAGCGTTGCTTCCGGGTCAGGGCGAGAGACCCAGTACTTC
.	TRBV19	TRBD1	TRBJ1-1	CASRIRGSIMNTEAFF	TGTGCCAGTAGGATCAGGGGGAGCATAATGAACACTGAAGCTTTCTTT
many	TRBV10-3	.	TRBJ1-6	CAISVDKGGSPLHF	TGTGCCATCAGTGTGGACAAAGGCGGTTCACCCCTCCACTTT
.	TRBV3-1	TRBD1	TRBJ1-3	CASSQNRGRYTIYF	TGTGCCAGCAGCCAAAACAGGGGGCGTTACACCATATATTTT
many	TRBV20-1	.	TRBJ2-5	CSARTGTEEIETQYF	TGCAGTGCTCGGACCGGGACCGAGGAGATTGAGACCCAGTACTTC
.	TRBV7-2	TRBD1	TRBJ1-2	CASSVQGADYGYTF	TGTGCCAGCTCAGTACAGGGGGCGGACTATGGCTACACCTTC
.	TRBV6-5	.	TRBJ2-7	CASSYGRGLGEQYF	TGTGCCAGCAGTTACGGTCGGGGGCTCGGCGAGCAGTACTTC
.	TRBV2	.	TRBJ1-1	CASSNRVTEAFF	TGTGCCAGCAGTAACAGGGTTACTGAAGCTTTCTTT
many	TRBV7-6	.	TRBJ2-7	CASSSQVTSYEQYF	TGTGCCAGCAGTTCACAGGTCACCTCCTACGAGCAGTACTTC
few	TRBV29-1	.	TRBJ2-5	CSVPSSTDQETQYF	TGCAGCGTTCCCTCATCGACAGACCAAGAGACCCAGTACTTC
.	TRBV4-1	.	TRBJ1-6	CASSQDGYNSPLHF	TGCGCCAGCAGCCAAGATGGTTATAATTCACCCCTCCACTTT
.	TRBV29-1	.	TRBJ2-7	CSVGTEPGNEQYF	TGCAGCGTAGGTACGGAACCCGGGAACGAGCAGTACTTC
many	TRBV13	.	TRBJ1-1	CASSPTLDRTEAFF	TGTGCCAGCAGCCCAACTCTGGATCGCACTGAAGCTTTCTTT
few	TRBV20-1	TRBD2	TRBJ2-7	CSATDSSGTYEQYF	TGCAGTGCTACCGACTCCAGCGGGACCTACGAGCAGTACTTC
once	TRBV10-3	.	TRBJ2-5	CATGSGLTETQYF	TGTGCGACCGGGTCGGGCCTCACGGAGACCCAGTACTTC
many	TRBV7-2	TRBD2	TRBJ2-5	CASSLGLLAGEETQYF	TGTGCCAGCAGCTTAGGTCTACTAGCGGGGGAAGAGACCCAGTACTTC
many	TRBV10-3	TRBD2	TRBJ2-2	CAISQGLAGADAGELFF	TGTGCCATCAGTCAGGGACTAGCGGGAGCAGACGCCGGGGAGCTGTTTTTT
.	TRBV25-1	.	TRBJ2-5	CASSDPDRFQETQYF	TGTGCCAGCAGTGATCCCGACAGGTTCCAAGAGACCCAGTACTTC
.	TRBV2	.	TRBJ1-2	CASSYVFVDGYTF	TGTGCCAGCAGTTACGTTTTTGTTGATGGCTACACCTTC
.	TRBV7-8	.	TRBJ1-5	CASSLAAGTFQPQHF	TGTGCCAGCAGCTTAGCCGCGGGGACGTTTCAGCCCCAGCATTTT
few	TRBV4-3	TRBD1	TRBJ1-6	CASRQDRGQSPLHF	TGCGCCAGCAGACAGGACAGGGGTCAATCACCCCTCCACTTT
many	TRBV9	.	TRBJ2-7	CASSRTGTMSYEQYF	TGTGCCAGCAGCAGGACAGGGACTATGAGTTACGAGCAGTACTTC
.	TRBV2	TRBD2	TRBJ2-2	CASRVLAGVTGELFF	TGTGCCAGCAGGGTACTAGCGGGAGTCACCGGGGAGCTGTTTTTT